Each of the 17 T cell receptor beta chains below was sequenced from the same sample in a study of control samples from healthy donors and cancer patients. Using immunoSEQ multiplex PCR, the repertoire was profiled, and TCRdb retains in-frame clones only, with some absent. The sample holds under 450,000 clones; 80% to 95% are singletons and the top ten take just under 6.5%. The specimen was PBMCs. The source of these receptors is a man in his forties with head and neck cancer.

The chain recombines TRBV7-8 with TRBJ1-5; D is perhaps TRBD1 (5 bases). V lost 5 bases and J 3 bases, leaving 14 bases between the germline ends. Germline V lookup: CDR1 SGHVS, CDR2 FQNEAQ. The CDR3 runs to 15 residues. This CDR3 reads CASSPPGNANQPQHF. The CDR3, as DNA: TGTGCCAGCAGCCCCCCAGGGAACGCCAATCAGCCCCAGCATTTT.

The chain employs TRBV18 and TRBJ2-1; 7 bases are a match to TRBD1. The CDR3 has 16 residues. Germline V lookup: CDR1 KGHSH, CDR2 LQKENI. The V segment lost 0 bases and the J segment 5 bases; nucleotides outside the gene matches: 7. The CDR3 sequence: CASSPPNRGKHNEQFF. CDR3 bases: TGTGCCAGCTCACCACCTAACAGGGGTAAACACAATGAGCAGTTCTTC.

DNA of the CDR3: TGTGCCAGCAGTGACGACAGCGGGAGTTTGTTTTACGAGCAGTACTTC. Protein sequence: CASSDDSGSLFYEQYF. The genes are TRBV25-1 and TRBJ2-7; 8 bases are a match to TRBD2. The germline CDR1 and CDR2 sequences are MGHDK and SYGVNS. V was clipped by 3 bases and J by 4 bases; unmatched bases: 11. The CDR3 is 16 amino acids.

The V and J genes are TRBV28 and TRBJ1-1; 9 nucleotides align to TRBD1. From germline, CDR1 is MDHEN and CDR2 SYDVKM. The CDR3 has 14 residues. The trim removed 2 bases at V and 5 bases at J, leaving 3 bases unmatched. This CDR3 reads CASSLTTGGTEAFF. For the CDR3, the DNA is TGTGCCAGCAGTTTAACGACAGGGGGGACTGAAGCTTTCTTT.

This clone was counted once. The chain combines TRBV6-5 with TRBJ1-1; D possibly corresponds to TRBD1 (5 bases). Trimming stripped 6 bases from V and 10 bases from J, with 18 bases between. The CDR3 extends over 13 amino acids. Germline CDR1 and CDR2: MNHEY and SVGAGI. CDR3 protein: CASRSTLGARAFF. The CDR3 DNA reads TGTGCCAGCAGATCAACCCTCGGGGCAAGAGCTTTCTTT.

The chain joins TRBV6-6 to TRBJ1-4, with D perhaps matching TRBD1 (5 bases). Trimming cost V 10 bases and J 5 bases, with 17 bases left between them. This CDR3 is built from 14 residues. Germline lookup yields CDR1 MNHNY and CDR2 SVGAGI (reference sequence). The CDR3 DNA reads TGTGCCACCCGGGTTGGGGGGGACAATGAAAAACTGTTTTTT. Translated, it gives CATRVGGDNEKLFF.

The chain couples TRBV18 to TRBJ2-7; 13 bases line up with TRBD2. V gave up 3 bases and J gave up 0 bases; unmatched junction bases: 5. Germline V gene sequence: CDR1 KGHSH, CDR2 LQKENI. CDR3 length: 17 residues. This CDR3 reads CASSPLGLAGDSYEQYF. CDR3 coding DNA: TGTGCCAGCTCACCCCTAGGACTAGCGGGAGACTCCTACGAGCAGTACTTC. Variable domain in full (rest from reference TRBV18 and TRBJ2-7): NAGVMQNPRHLVRRRGQEARLRCSPMKGHSHVYWYRQLPEEGLKFMVYLQKENIIDESGMPKERFSAEFPKEGPSILRIQQVVRGDSAAYFCASSPLGLAGDSYEQYFGPGTRLTVT.

This chain joins TRBV5-4 and TRBJ1-3; D unclear. Per the germline V gene, CDR1 is SGHNT and CDR2 is YYREEE (reference sequence). The CDR3 spans 14 residues. Trimming removed 3 bases at V and 0 bases at J, with 7 bases between. CDR3 coding DNA: TGTGCCAGCAGCTCTCCGGGCTCTGGAAACACCATATATTTT. Translation gives CASSSPGSGNTIYF.

J is TRBJ2-7 and V is TRBV24-1, with 9 nucleotides matching TRBD1. V lost 5 bases, J lost 2 bases, and 6 bases stayed unmatched. The CDR3 loop spans 15 amino acids. From germline, CDR1 is KGHDR and CDR2 SFDVKD. As DNA, the CDR3 is TGTGCCACCAGTGGGCCGGGACAGGGAGCCTACGAGCAGTACTTC. It encodes CATSGPGQGAYEQYF.

The chain couples TRBV4-1 to TRBJ1-5, with a weak D call TRBD1 (5 bases). The CDR3 contains 14 residues. Germline V CDR1 and CDR2: MGHRA, YSYEKL. Trimming took off 0 bases at V and 7 bases at J, with 10 bases between the two ends. The CDR3: CASSQEGARQPQHF. CDR3 nucleotides: TGCGCCAGCAGCCAAGAAGGGGCGAGGCAGCCCCAGCATTTT.

The V call is TRBV9, the J call TRBJ1-2, with D possibly being TRBD1 (5 bases). The CDR3 length is 17 residues. V lost 2 bases, J lost 0 bases, and 17 bases lay in between. CDR1 is SGDLS, CDR2 YYNGEE, per germline. The DNA of the CDR3 is TGTGCCAGCAGCGTCCTACCGGGGCCGGGGGCTAACTATGGCTACACCTTC. It codes for CASSVLPGPGANYGYTF.

The V and J genes are TRBV28 and TRBJ1-1; the D is unclear. Germline V CDR1 and CDR2: MDHEN, SYDVKM. The CDR3 is 13 residues long. The V end was cut by 8 bases, the J end by 4 bases, with 14 bases between. The DNA of the CDR3 is TGTGCCAGCTCGCCGTCTTGGGGCACTGAAGCTTTCTTT. Its translation: CASSPSWGTEAFF.

The J gene is TRBJ2-2, the V gene TRBV30; D possibly uses TRBD1 or TRBD2 (6 bases each). The V end was cut by 2 bases, the J end by 3 bases, with 10 bases between. The CDR3 sequence is 14 residues long. Per germline, CDR1 GTSNPN and CDR2 SVGIG (reference sequence). The CDR3 sequence: CAWSKGGDTGELFF. DNA for the CDR3: TGTGCCTGGAGTAAGGGGGGCGACACCGGGGAGCTGTTTTTT.

This chain uses TRBV11-1 with TRBJ2-5; a weak D match, TRBD2 (5 bases). The CDR3 sequence is 15 residues long. Germline CDR1 reads SGHAT; CDR2 reads FQDESV (reference sequence). The V end was cut by 4 bases, the J end by 5 bases, with 17 bases between. The DNA of the CDR3 is TGTGCCAGCAGCTCTGGCTGGCTAGCCGGGGAGACCCAGTACTTC. Translated: CASSSGWLAGETQYF.

V gene TRBV9 combines with J gene TRBJ2-1; 10 bases map to TRBD2. Trimming took 3 bases from V and 4 from J; bases not matched to a gene: 10. Germline CDR1 reads SGDLS; CDR2 reads YYNGEE. CDR3 length: 17 residues. As DNA, the CDR3 is TGTGCCAGCAGCGCCTCCTCTACTAGCGGGGTTTACAATGAGCAGTTCTTC. Its translation is CASSASSTSGVYNEQFF.

The rearrangement links TRBV28 to TRBJ1-2; tentatively, D is TRBD1 (6 bases). V was pared by 7 bases and J by 8 bases, with 23 bases between. Germline CDR1 is MDHEN and CDR2 is SYDVKM. The CDR3 has 15 amino acids. CDR3 region: CASTLNTGQRGGYTF. DNA of the CDR3: TGTGCCAGCACCCTCAATACGGGACAAAGGGGCGGCTACACCTTC.

Here the CDR3 reads CASSLFGTGADTQYF. The CDR3 region has the DNA TGCGCCAGCAGCCTGTTCGGGACAGGGGCAGATACGCAGTATTTT. V usage is TRBV4-1 and J usage is TRBJ2-3, with 10 bases that match TRBD1. The CDR3 is made up of 15 amino acids. J lost 4 bases, V lost 4 bases, and 5 bases had no gene match. From germline, CDR1 is MGHRA and CDR2 YSYEKL.